These T cell receptor beta chains were read from a single sample in a study of cytomegalovirus exposure and HLA in healthy donors. This table comes from immunoSEQ multiplex PCR, and its TCRdb copy is limited to in-frame clones, with some not included. The table records 82,000 or so clones, around 10% of them present only once. The specimen was PBMCs. The source is a man between 60 and 75 years old in good health and CMV-seropositive. Each CDR3 is given with its conserved first and last residue. D genes are given only for firm matches.

>TRBV6-5|.|TRBJ1-1
CASMAGSEAFF
>TRBV6-1|.|TRBJ1-5
CASSGPQPQHF
>TRBV20-1|.|TRBJ2-7
CSASREDEQYF
>TRBV28|TRBD2|TRBJ2-1
CASSLFAGGYNEQFF
>TRBV25-1|.|TRBJ2-2
CASSELGPTSGGELFF
>TRBV6-1|.|TRBJ1-1
CASRNGHGGTEAFF
>TRBV7-9|.|TRBJ2-3
CASSNLGTDTQYF
>TRBV7-2|.|TRBJ2-7
CASSLSGANPEQYF
>TRBV11-2|TRBD1|TRBJ2-3
CASSVDRGSDTQYF
>TRBV10-3|.|TRBJ1-5
CAISAQGNGNQPQHF
>TRBV7-2|TRBD2|TRBJ2-1
CASSRTSGGNEQFF
>TRBV7-8|.|TRBJ1-5
CASSGFGQHSNQPQHF
>TRBV27|.|TRBJ2-6
CASSLGGGAGANVLTF
>TRBV18|.|TRBJ1-2
CASSPSGEGSGYTF
>TRBV6-6|.|TRBJ2-7
CATGSYEQYF
>TRBV10-1|TRBD1|TRBJ1-5
CASSECGTVKVGRRNQPQHF
>TRBV6-1|.|TRBJ2-2
CASSEALRGTGELFF
>TRBV18|TRBD1|TRBJ1-5
CASSPDRGGNQPQHF
>TRBV5-1|TRBD1|TRBJ2-3
CASSLRGQFTDTQYF